These 15 T cell receptor beta chains were sequenced from one sample in a study of vaccination and CD4 T cells after COVID-19. Their antigens are not known. The Oncomine TCR Beta short-read assay was what sequenced the DNA obtained from cultured CD4+ T cells. TCRdb called the PCR reads again in MiXCR, with one record for every CDR3 protein. The sample lists about 20,000 distinct CDR3 sequences, roughly 47% occurring once. Indicated treatment: roughly ten-day PBMC culture with coronavirus spike peptide pools or control peptides (ViraFEST assay). The sample taken for sequencing was CD4+ T cells from blood, cultured in vitro. These receptors were obtained from a human donor who had recovered from COVID-19.

The chain links TRBV19 to TRBJ1-2; possibly TRBD1 for D (5 bases). Germline V gives CDR1 LNHDA, CDR2 SQIVND (reference sequence). The CDR3 covers 13 residues. V was pared by 4 bases and J by 4 bases, with 10 bases between. For the CDR3, the DNA is TGTGCCAGTAGTACGGGACGGAGCTATGGCTACACCTTC. Translation gives CASSTGRSYGYTF. Full variable domain (missing parts from reference TRBV19 and TRBJ1-2): DGGITQSPKYLFRKEGQNVTLSCEQNLNHDAMYWYRQDPGQGLRLIYYSQIVNDFQKGDIAEGYSVSREKKESFPLTVTSAQKNPTAFYLCASSTGRSYGYTFGSGTRLTVV.

J is TRBJ1-2 and V is TRBV11-3; D is undetermined. The CDR3 has 13 residues. The germline V gene has CDR1 SGHNT and CDR2 YENEEA. Deletions cut 3 bases from V and 0 bases from J, with 5 bases between. The CDR3: CASSFEANYGYTF. DNA of the CDR3: TGTGCCAGCAGCTTCGAAGCTAACTATGGCTACACCTTC.

This clonotype has more than one count but fewer than ten. V usage is TRBV4-1 and J usage is TRBJ1-2; D is undetermined. V was trimmed by 4 bases and J by 7 bases, leaving 16 bases between them. The CDR3 runs to 14 residues. The germline gives CDR1 MGHRA, CDR2 YSYEKL. Here the CDR3 DNA reads TGCGCCAGCAGCCGACCCGGGAGTAGTAGTGGCTACACCTTC. Translated: CASSRPGSSSGYTF.

This chain connects TRBV5-1 to TRBJ2-5; TRBD1 matches at 10 bases. CDR1 is SGHRS and CDR2 is YFSETQ in the germline V gene. Trimming cost V 4 bases and J 4 bases; bases outside gene matches: 7. The CDR3 covers 15 residues. Here the CDR3 reads CASSARQGAGETQYF. DNA for the CDR3: TGCGCCAGCAGCGCCCGACAGGGGGCAGGAGAGACCCAGTACTTC. Variable domain in full (rest from reference TRBV5-1 and TRBJ2-5): KAGVTQTPRYLIKTRGQQVTLSCSPISGHRSVSWYQQTPGQGLQFLFEYFSETQRNKGNFPGRFSGRQFSNSRSEMNVSTLELGDSALYLCASSARQGAGETQYFGPGTRLLVL.

The rearrangement uses TRBV2 and TRBJ2-5, with TRBD2 identical over 9 bases. V gave up 4 bases and J gave up 5 bases; unmatched junction bases: 2. The germline gives CDR1 SNHLY, CDR2 FYNNEI. This CDR3 is built from 13 residues. The CDR3 protein is CASSGTSAETQYF. The CDR3 nucleotides read TGTGCCAGCAGTGGGACTAGCGCTGAGACCCAGTACTTC.

The chain carries TRBV20-1 and TRBJ1-5; the D gene is possibly TRBD1 (6 bases). Germline V gene sequence: CDR1 DFQATT, CDR2 SNEGSKA (reference sequence). The CDR3 is 14 amino acids. Trimming cost V 4 bases and J 7 bases, with 17 bases left between them. The CDR3 DNA is TGCAGTGCTACAGGGGAGGGGGTGGAACAGCCCCAGCATTTT. Residues: CSATGEGVEQPQHF.

The CDR3 region is CATSDLQLTEQFF. CDR3 nucleotides: TGTGCCACCAGTGATTTGCAGTTAACTGAGCAGTTCTTC. The V call is TRBV24-1, the J call TRBJ2-1; D gene unclear. Germline V lookup: CDR1 KGHDR, CDR2 SFDVKD. This CDR3 is built from 13 residues. V was trimmed by 0 bases and J by 9 bases, leaving 8 bases between them.

Only one count was recorded for this clonotype. V gene TRBV12-3 or TRBV12-4 combines with J gene TRBJ2-5; D ambiguous. The V end was cut by 3 bases, the J end by 5 bases, with 10 bases between. The CDR3 sequence is 13 residues long. The CDR3 bases are TGTGCCAGCAGTTTGAGGCCTGGGGAGACCCAGTACTTC. The encoded protein is CASSLRPGETQYF.

This clonotype came up a few times. V and J are TRBV6-2 or TRBV6-3 and TRBJ2-7, with 13 bases matching TRBD2. With 6 bases clipped from V and 1 base from J, the junction kept 3 bases outside the gene matches. The CDR3 consists of 15 residues. Germline V gives CDR1 MNHEY, CDR2 SVGEGT. CDR3 DNA: TGTGCCAGCAGACGACTAGCGGGGGGTTCCTACGAGCAGTACTTC. Protein product: CASRRLAGGSYEQYF.

The rearrangement joins TRBV14 to TRBJ1-1; tentative D call: TRBD1 (6 bases). With 1 base removed from V and 2 bases from J, the gap between germline ends came to 14 bases. This CDR3 is 16 amino acids long. Germline V gives CDR1 SGHDN, CDR2 FVKESK. The CDR3 nucleotides are TGTGCCAGCAGCCAAGTCCCCGGCAGGGGAAACACTGAAGCTTTCTTT. Its protein is CASSQVPGRGNTEAFF.

CDR3: CSASNWLAGESQETQYF. CDR3 DNA sequence: TGCAGTGCTAGTAATTGGCTAGCGGGAGAAAGCCAAGAGACCCAGTACTTC. The gene calls are TRBV20-1 and TRBJ2-5; 10 bases are a match to TRBD2. Germline CDR1 and CDR2: DFQATT and SNEGSKA (reference sequence). The CDR3 has 17 residues. V lost 3 bases to trimming and J lost 1 base; unmatched junction nucleotides: 11.

This rearrangement joins TRBV15 to TRBJ1-5, with 10 bases identical to TRBD1. The V segment lost 1 base and the J segment 4 bases; nucleotides outside the gene matches: 4. Germline CDR1 and CDR2: LNHNV and YYDKDF (reference sequence). The CDR3 is 16 amino acids. CDR3 loop: CATSRGGQGLNQPQHF. In DNA, the CDR3 is TGTGCCACCAGCAGAGGGGGACAGGGGCTGAATCAGCCCCAGCATTTT.

Only one count was recorded for this clonotype. The chain has TRBV25-1 and TRBJ2-1; tentatively, D is TRBD1 (6 bases). Germline CDR1 MGHDK, CDR2 SYGVNS. Trimming stripped 4 bases from V and 2 bases from J, with 15 bases between. The CDR3 is 16 residues long. This CDR3 is CASSGTSGAAYNEQFF. The CDR3 DNA reads as TGTGCCAGCAGTGGAACGTCAGGGGCGGCCTACAATGAGCAGTTCTTC.

This clonotype occurred a few times. V is TRBV7-9 and J is TRBJ1-2; TRBD1 matches 8 bases. Trimming removed 5 bases from V and 7 bases from J; junction bases left unmatched: 3. Germline V lookup: CDR1 SEHNR, CDR2 FQNEAQ (reference sequence). This CDR3 comprises 12 residues. The CDR3 loop is CASSDRGTGYTF. Here the CDR3 DNA reads TGTGCCAGCAGCGACAGGGGAACTGGCTACACCTTC.

The chain recombines TRBV12-3 or TRBV12-4 with TRBJ1-2; TRBD1 matches at 11 bases. CDR3 size: 16 residues. Germline trimming cut 1 base from V and 7 bases from J; bases unmatched to any gene: 8. CDR3: CASSLGVWTGGAGYTF. The CDR3 DNA follows: TGTGCCAGCAGTTTAGGTGTCTGGACAGGGGGCGCTGGCTACACCTTC.